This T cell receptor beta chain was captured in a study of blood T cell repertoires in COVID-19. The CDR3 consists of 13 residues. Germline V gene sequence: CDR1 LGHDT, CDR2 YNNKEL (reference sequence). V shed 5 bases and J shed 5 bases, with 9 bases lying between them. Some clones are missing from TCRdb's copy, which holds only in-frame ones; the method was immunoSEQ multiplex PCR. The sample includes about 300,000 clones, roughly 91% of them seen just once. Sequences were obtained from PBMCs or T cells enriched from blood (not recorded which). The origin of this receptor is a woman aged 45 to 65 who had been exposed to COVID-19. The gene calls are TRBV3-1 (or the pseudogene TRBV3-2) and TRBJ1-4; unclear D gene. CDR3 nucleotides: TGTGCCAGCAGCTCCCCGGGAAATGAAAAACTGTTTTTT. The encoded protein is CASSSPGNEKLFF.